This paragraph reports one T cell receptor beta chain. This clone occurred a few times. This receptor's antigen is unknown. Within one base of it there is no much larger clone, and no base qualities were kept. This specimen belongs to a study of cytomegalovirus exposure and HLA in healthy donors (dated by TCRdb to about 2017). Notes on the research overall: In an earlier analysis of 550 to 750 of the donors, about 260 Gb of sequence data and 120 million or so unique TCR beta sequences from 150 million to 200 million T cells were reported. Approximately 330 gigabases of sequencing data and approximately 92 million unique TCR sequences made up an early release that covered roughly 670 HLA-typed donors. Among the approximately 420 genotyped donors, approximately 82% belonged to the genetic ancestry cluster associated with self-reported Caucasian donors. The aim of the study was to test whether cataloging public T cell receptors could identify signatures of past pathogen exposure. The study used immunosequencing to profile the T cell repertoires of under 700 subjects and linked those repertoires to cytomegalovirus serostatus. Besides the first cohort of approximately 670 subjects, a separate validation cohort made up of 120 different subjects was used. High-throughput TCR immunosequencing, statistical association of individual TCRs with disease status, and machine learning were combined to predict cytomegalovirus infection status. To study patterns of TCR occurrence, a later analysis re-analyzed previously published TCR beta repertoires from around 660 donors and added high-resolution HLA genotyping. The later analysis used no new phenotypic data to find candidate immune exposures, relying instead on TCR beta sequences and their occurrence across donors. In an earlier analysis of 500 to 650 of the donors, high-throughput TCR beta sequencing was used to judge whether each TCR beta V gene segment behaved as functional or pseudogenic. Donor age, sex, ethnicity and CMV serostatus were compiled alongside the repertoire data. A later genetic analysis took genome-wide SNP genotypes for about 65% of the 666 donors and used that subset as a discovery cohort. All discovery cohort repertoires had been generated using a single sequencing platform. Both class I and class II loci were covered by HLA typing, at four-digit resolution. The number of typed donors differed by locus: 629-630 for A, B, C, DRB1 and DQB1; some 500 for DQA1; around 610 for DPA1; and roughly 470 for DPB1. Several DR-DQ haplotypes were treated as single units for association and clustering because of strong linkage in the cohort. Across around 400 genotyped donors of the cohort, an average of about 220,000 unique TCR beta nucleotide sequences per donor were sequenced, and roughly a sixth of those sequences were non-productive. The study at large found these results: Most CMV-associated TCR beta chains appeared to be HLA-restricted in a later analysis, and the HLA associations seemed to be driven largely by CMV exposure. While some public TCRs were present in many individuals, most TCR sequences turned up only very rarely across donors. The study gave a list of about 170 TCR beta chains associated with cytomegalovirus. The classifier was reported to diagnose cytomegalovirus status with high specificity and sensitivity in both the original and validation cohorts. A further reported finding was that TCR beta sequences accurately predicted the HLA-A and HLA-B alleles for most subjects in the first cohort. Because the 87-base-pair reads could not distinguish some IMGT-functional V segments, including TRBV6-2 and TRBV6-3, those segments were excluded. V-gene and J-gene trimming of TCR beta chains was associated with a missense DCLRE1C variant in a later genetic analysis, and the association was replicated in an independent cohort. The only immune exposure information available for the cohort was CMV serostatus. The earlier analysis of some 560 of the donors excluded 15 to 20 rarely observed V segments, including chromosome 9 orphons, because counts were too low. In vitro tests confirmed that three of the cytomegalovirus-associated TCR beta chains recognize cytomegalovirus antigens. In a later analysis, TCR association rates were found to vary across HLA loci, with the most associated TCRs seen for DRB1 alleles and the fewest for HLA-C alleles. Compared with the roughly 700-donor mean, donors in an Asian-associated ancestry cluster had fewer N-insertions in productive TCRs, according to a later genetic analysis. A cluster of highly shared sequence variants was judged likely to represent a technical artifact of the sequencing pipeline. In a later analysis, several top co-occurrence clusters were reported to appear linked to parvovirus B19, influenza, CMV and Epstein-Barr virus. According to the authors, the approach could potentially be generalized to other disease states and immunological phenotypes. Assigning TCR associations to individual alleles was difficult when HLA alleles, especially DR and DQ, strongly co-occurred. Sequencing depth was assumed to be roughly uniform across donors in the presence/absence analyses, though that assumption may not hold. In an earlier analysis of more than 500 of the donors, most TCR beta V segments appeared in productive rearrangements about 87% or about 30% of the time, broadly matching IMGT annotations. In a later analysis, 16,951 TCR beta sequences were associated with specific HLA alleles at a false discovery rate of 0.05. Linkage disequilibrium might explain the correlated functional status among segregating V segments, but an unknown experimental factor could not be excluded. In a later analysis, HLA-associated TCR beta chains were found to be more clonally expanded and to have lower generation probabilities than equally common non-associated chains. The cohort was sequenced for TCR beta chains only, and without alpha or paired-chain data the features that could be detected were limited. Because HLA typing was unavailable for some donors at each locus, only the typed subset was used in association tests.

Spanning cysteine to phenylalanine, the CDR3 consists of 12 amino acids. The only DNA kept is the CDR3, 36 bases in frame from the first base. Between the V and J ends, shortened by 3 bases and 4 bases respectively, the junction contains 5 bases. CDR1 and CDR2, looked up from the germline V gene, are SGDLS and YYNGEE. The library came from the immunoSEQ multiplex PCR assay. The multiplex PCR relied on a mix of 60 forward primers for TCR Vbeta segments and 13 reverse primers for TCR Jbeta segments. The CDR3 region of rearranged TCR beta genes was amplified from genomic DNA by a multiplex PCR assay. Amplified TCR beta libraries were sequenced as 87-base-pair reads on the Illumina HiSeq System. The authors processed their data as follows. A later analysis tallied 75 million to 95 million unique TCR beta chains across the 600 to 700 repertoires, and around 12 million of those chains were shared by two or more donors. Raw reads were error-corrected and collapsed into unique sequences with a nearest-neighbor algorithm that merged closely related sequences to remove PCR and sequencing errors. To assign V, D and J gene segments, CDR3 sequences were aligned to IMGT reference sequences. Each retained sequence needed at least a six-nucleotide match to both a V gene segment and a J gene segment. A rearrangement was called productive if the CDR3 had no stop codons and remained in frame with V and J, and every other rearrangement was called non-productive. Following IMGT convention, CDR3 was defined as the stretch from the second conserved V-encoded cysteine up to the conserved J-encoded phenylalanine. Sequences without an unambiguous match to a single V gene segment were excluded from the earlier analysis of a few hundred of the donors. An earlier analysis of several hundred of the donors called V segments functional above 56.7% productive rearrangements and segregating when the between-donor standard deviation exceeded 5%. A statistical classification framework was built to diagnose cytomegalovirus status from the catalog of TCR beta chain sequences. In a later analysis, V and J genes were assigned by comparing TCR nucleotide sequences against IMGT/GENE-DB human TR gene sequences. In a later analysis, CDR3 sequences and most-parsimonious VDJ recombination scenarios were assigned using the TCRdist pipeline. In a later analysis, each TCR beta chain was defined by its CDR3 amino acid sequence together with its V-gene family, and reads lacking a unique V-gene family were excluded. As a way to deal with suspected cross-contamination and a sequencing artifact, a later analysis dropped 450 to 600 nucleotide sequences that were highly shared and had low generation probability. In a later analysis, a clonal expansion index was calculated for each public chain from normalized within-repertoire ranks of inferred template counts. A later analysis computed generation probabilities with a VDJ recombination model fitted to out-of-frame rearrangements, and checked the results against IGoR. A later analysis scored TCR-TCR, TCR-HLA and TCR-CMV co-occurrence with hypergeometric tests, applying a repertoire-size bias correction to TCR pairs. False discovery rates were estimated in a later analysis by permuting HLA or CMV assignments 20 times. In a later analysis, co-occurring TCRs were grouped using DBSCAN, with TCRdist sequence similarity added in when clustering inside HLA-allele-positive subsets. Repertoires with fewer than 30,000 or more than 120,000 public chains, plus five repertoires with anomalous nucleotide sharing, were excluded from co-occurrence clustering. TCRdb retrieved this table from immuneACCESS and kept in-frame rearrangements only. Not all clones are present; in checked studies, unresolved V genes account for under half, and no reason is known for the remainder. The D gene and trimming were derived from the DNA, and the V and J assignments and clone size from that table. In all, the sample holds 100,000 to 150,000 clones, and approximately 79% of those were seen once. Approximately 0.99% of the sample goes to the ten largest clones.

In total, approximately 690 healthy bone marrow donors made up the cohort. At the time of sampling, all cohort members were nominally healthy, though unrecorded immune exposures were likely present. The donor was CMV seronegative and was included in the group of a few hundred seronegative cohort members. Every donor gave a peripheral blood sample, and the peripheral blood mononuclear cells from that sample were used for TCR beta sequencing. Genomic DNA was extracted from the blood cell samples with the Qiagen DNeasy Blood Extraction Kit. The sample was PBMCs. The chain uses TRBV9 and TRBJ1-3, with no D gene named confidently. The receptor was derived from a male donor in good health and CMV-seronegative. The DNA sequence reads TGTGCCAGCAGCGGGAGAGGAAACACCATATATTTT. It is translated as CASSGRGNTIYF.